This T cell receptor (beta chain) was identified during a study of control samples from healthy donors and cancer patients. The table came from immunoSEQ multiplex PCR; TCRdb's copy has only in-frame clones and leaves some out. The sample lists about 120,000 clones; over 80% were seen once. CDR3 length equals 12 residues. V gave up 7 bases and J gave up 7 bases; unmatched junction bases: 6. The V gene's germline CDR1 is SNHLY and CDR2 FYNNEI. The chain has TRBV2 and TRBJ1-2; 7 bases match TRBD1. The specimen sequenced was PBMCs. The TCR comes from a man of 80 years or more with head and neck cancer. The CDR3 nucleotides are TGTGCCAGCAAAATGACAGGGTTTGGCTACACCTTC. The encoded protein is CASKMTGFGYTF.